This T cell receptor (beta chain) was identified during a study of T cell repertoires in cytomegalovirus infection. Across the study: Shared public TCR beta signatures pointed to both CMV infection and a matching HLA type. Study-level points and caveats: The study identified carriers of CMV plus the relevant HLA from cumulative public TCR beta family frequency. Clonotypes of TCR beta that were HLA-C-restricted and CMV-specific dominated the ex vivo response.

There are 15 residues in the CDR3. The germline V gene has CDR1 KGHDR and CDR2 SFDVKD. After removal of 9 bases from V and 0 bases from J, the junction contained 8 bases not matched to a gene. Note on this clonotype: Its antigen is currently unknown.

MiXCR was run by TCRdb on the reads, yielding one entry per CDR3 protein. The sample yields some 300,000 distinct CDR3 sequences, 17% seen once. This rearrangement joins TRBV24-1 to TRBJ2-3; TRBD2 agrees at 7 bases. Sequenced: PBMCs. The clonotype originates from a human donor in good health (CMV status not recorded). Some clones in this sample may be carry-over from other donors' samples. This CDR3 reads CATAVGGFSTDTQYF. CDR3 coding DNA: TGTGCCACCGCAGTGGGGGGGTTTAGCACAGATACGCAGTATTTT.